The 15 T cell receptor beta chains listed next were all sequenced from one sample in a study of long-term antiretroviral therapy in people with HIV. Run at survey level, the immunoSEQ assay was version v3.0. The repertoire was sequenced with immunoSEQ multiplex PCR; TCRdb's copy has only in-frame clones and lacks some. The data show over 35,000 clones, approximately 94% seen once. Here the sequenced sample was unsorted PBMCs, taken about 9.1 years after starting antiretroviral therapy. The origin of the receptors is a man younger than 40 with HIV.

This sequence joins TRBV5-8 and TRBJ1-2, with TRBD1 as a possible D gene (6 bases). CDR3 length equals 17 residues. In germline, CDR1 is SGHTS, CDR2 YDEGEE. The V and J ends lost 4 bases and 4 bases respectively, with 23 bases between them. The CDR3 loop is CASSRGVGPTGVYGYTF. CDR3 DNA: TGTGCCAGCAGCCGCGGCGTTGGGCCGACAGGAGTCTATGGCTACACCTTC.

The rearrangement joins TRBV2 to TRBJ1-4; D is undetermined. The length of the CDR3 is 15 residues. The ends were cut back, 8 bases at V and 5 bases at J, with 18 bases in the middle. In germline, CDR1 is SNHLY, CDR2 FYNNEI. The CDR3 loop is CASLYARQRNEKLFF. The CDR3 DNA reads as TGTGCCAGCCTTTACGCGCGACAAAGAAATGAAAAACTGTTTTTT.

This chain uses TRBV7-6 with TRBJ2-3, with D possibly called TRBD1 or TRBD2 (6 bases each). V was clipped by 5 bases and J by 6 bases, with 18 bases between them. Germline-derived CDR1 and CDR2 are SGHVS and FNYEAQ. The CDR3 is 15 residues long. The CDR3 reads CASSILGGRGDTQYF. The CDR3, as DNA: TGTGCCAGCAGCATCCTCGGGGGCCGGGGGGATACGCAGTATTTT. Together with reference TRBV7-6 and TRBJ2-3, the CDR3 gives the full variable domain: GAGVSQSPRYKVTKRGQDVALRCDPISGHVSLYWYRQALGQGPEFLTYFNYEAQQDKSGLPNDRFSAERPEGSISTLTIQRTEQRDSAMYRCASSILGGRGDTQYFGPGTRLTVL.

The table lists this clone with a count of one. V is TRBV7-6 and J is TRBJ2-2; a weak D match, TRBD1 (7 bases). Germline V gene sequence: CDR1 SGHVS, CDR2 FNYEAQ. With 3 bases removed from V and 1 base from J, the gap between germline ends came to 12 bases. The CDR3 spans 16 residues. The CDR3 DNA follows: TGTGCCAGCAGCTTTACAGGGGACTTGAACACCGGGGAGCTGTTTTTT. Translation: CASSFTGDLNTGELFF.

V and J are TRBV14 and TRBJ2-3; D is ambiguous. V was pared by 1 base and J by 1 base, with 6 bases between. CDR1 SGHDN and CDR2 FVKESK come from the germline V gene. The CDR3 length is 14 residues. In DNA form, the CDR3 reads TGTGCCAGCAGCCAAGGACTCGGCACAGATACGCAGTATTTT. Its protein is CASSQGLGTDTQYF.

V and J are TRBV2 and TRBJ1-2; possibly TRBD1 for D (6 bases). CDR3 length: 13 amino acids. With 7 bases removed from V and 4 bases from J, the gap between germline ends came to 13 bases. In germline, CDR1 is SNHLY, CDR2 FYNNEI. The CDR3: CASKGSTGYGYTF. CDR3 in DNA: TGTGCCAGCAAGGGCTCGACAGGCTATGGCTACACCTTC.

This chain uses TRBV10-2 with TRBJ2-1; D perhaps matches TRBD1 (6 bases). V shed 8 bases and J shed 4 bases, with 18 bases lying between them. The CDR3 is 15 residues long. Germline V gene lookup returns CDR1 WSHSY and CDR2 SAAADI. This CDR3 reads CASSYRRDIYNEQFF. CDR3 nucleotide sequence: TGCGCCAGCTCATATCGCCGGGACATTTACAATGAGCAGTTCTTC.

Written as DNA, the CDR3 is TGTGCCACCAGCCCTACTCCCTGGAGCACAGATACGCAGTATTTT. Translated, it gives CATSPTPWSTDTQYF. The rearrangement uses TRBV15 and TRBJ2-3; D uncertain. V gave up 5 bases and J gave up 0 bases, with 12 bases separating them. This CDR3 region has 15 residues. Germline CDR1 LNHNV, CDR2 YYDKDF (reference sequence).

This sequence joins TRBV19 and TRBJ1-3; no reliable D call. There are 15 residues in the CDR3. Trimming removed 4 bases at V and 0 bases at J, with 10 bases between. Germline-derived CDR1 and CDR2 are LNHDA and SQIVND (reference sequence). Written as DNA, the CDR3 is TGTGCCAGTAGTAACTCCGGGGTCTCTGGAAACACCATATATTTT. It translates to CASSNSGVSGNTIYF.

The chain joins TRBV7-2 to TRBJ2-7, with 7 bases matching TRBD1. The J segment lost 3 bases and the V segment lost 4 bases, leaving 9 bases of the junction unmatched. From germline, CDR1 is SGHTA and CDR2 FQGNSA. The CDR3 is 15 residues long. The chain's CDR3 is CASSSVNRGFYEQYV. The CDR3 DNA reads TGTGCCAGCAGCTCCGTGAACAGGGGTTTCTACGAGCAGTACGTC.

The genes are TRBV5-4 and TRBJ1-4; D perhaps matches TRBD1 (6 bases). The length of the CDR3 is 14 residues. Trimming pared 4 bases from V and 7 bases from J, leaving 14 bases between. Germline V CDR1 and CDR2: SGHNT, YYREEE (reference sequence). In DNA, the CDR3 is TGTGCCAGCAGCCCGGACAGTAGAGGTGAAAAACTGTTTTTT. Translated, it gives CASSPDSRGEKLFF.

The V gene is TRBV6-1, the J gene TRBJ2-7; 10 nucleotides line up with TRBD2. The CDR3 totals 15 residues. Germline loops: CDR1 MNHNS, CDR2 SASEGT. The junction had 4 bases not matched to a gene; V was cut back by 5 bases and J by 0 bases. CDR3 sequence reads: CASSPLAGSSYEQYF. The CDR3 region has the DNA TGTGCCAGCAGTCCACTAGCGGGGAGCTCCTACGAGCAGTACTTC.

V is TRBV13 and J is TRBJ1-1, with no clear D. The CDR3 extends over 17 amino acids. Germline loops: CDR1 PRHDT, CDR2 FYEKMQ (reference sequence). The ends were cut back, 5 bases at V and 3 bases at J, with 22 bases in the middle. As DNA, the CDR3 is TGTGCCAGCAGCATCACAACTGCAGGAGGAATGGACACTGAAGCTTTCTTT. Amino acid sequence: CASSITTAGGMDTEAFF. Combining the CDR3 with reference TRBV13 and TRBJ1-1 gives the whole variable domain AAGVIQSPRHLIKEKRETATLKCYPIPRHDTVYWYQQGPGQDPQFLISFYEKMQSDKGSIPDRFSAQQFSDYHSELNMSSLELGDSALYFCASSITTAGGMDTEAFFGQGTRLTVV.

The chain couples TRBV5-6 to TRBJ2-5; D call uncertain. V shed 1 base and J shed 3 bases, with 13 bases lying between them. The germline gives CDR1 SGHDT, CDR2 YYEEEE. The CDR3 loop spans 15 amino acids. The CDR3 DNA reads TGTGCCAGCAGCTTGACGTTTGGCGGAGAAGAGACCCAGTACTTC. This codes for CASSLTFGGEETQYF.

V and J are TRBV7-9 and TRBJ2-1; D ambiguous. Germline CDR1 and CDR2: SEHNR and FQNEAQ (reference sequence). This CDR3 is built from 12 residues. V was trimmed by 4 bases and J by 8 bases, leaving 9 bases between them. The CDR3 DNA reads as TGTGCCAGCAGCTCTACTAAGGATGAGCAGTTCTTC. This sequence encodes CASSSTKDEQFF.